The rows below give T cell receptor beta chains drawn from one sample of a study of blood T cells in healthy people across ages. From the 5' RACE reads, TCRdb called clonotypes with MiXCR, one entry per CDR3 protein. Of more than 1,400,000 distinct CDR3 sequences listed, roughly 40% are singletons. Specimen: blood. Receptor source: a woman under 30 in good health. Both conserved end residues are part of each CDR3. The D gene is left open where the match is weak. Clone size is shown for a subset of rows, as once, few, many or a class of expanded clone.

CDR3nt: TGCACCAGCAGTGAGAGTAGCACAGATACGCAGTATTTT
CDR3aa: CTSSESSTDTQYF
abundance: once
v_gene: TRBV10-1
j_gene: TRBJ2-3
d_gene: .

CDR3nt: TGTGCCAGCAGCTTACCCGGGGGACAAGAGACCCAGTACTTC
CDR3aa: CASSLPGGQETQYF
abundance: few
v_gene: TRBV7-9
j_gene: TRBJ2-5
d_gene: .

CDR3nt: TGTGCCAGTAGCTCGGGACTAGGGGTCTCCACAGATACGCAGTATTTT
CDR3aa: CASSSGLGVSTDTQYF
abundance: .
v_gene: TRBV19
j_gene: TRBJ2-3
d_gene: TRBD2

CDR3nt: TGCAGCGTCCTGTGGGACTATGGCTACACCTTC
CDR3aa: CSVLWDYGYTF
abundance: few
v_gene: TRBV29-1
j_gene: TRBJ1-2
d_gene: .

CDR3nt: TGCAGTGCTTCCGTGTCCGACAGGGGGGGCTACAATGAGCAGTACTTC
CDR3aa: CSASVSDRGGYNEQYF
abundance: .
v_gene: TRBV20-1
j_gene: TRBJ2-7
d_gene: TRBD1

CDR3nt: TGCAGTGCTAGTCCACTAGCGGGGCCATTAAATGAGCAGTTCTTC
CDR3aa: CSASPLAGPLNEQFF
abundance: .
v_gene: TRBV20-1
j_gene: TRBJ2-1
d_gene: TRBD2

CDR3nt: TGCAGTGCCGGGGGTCGGGGTCCCTACGAGCAGTACTTC
CDR3aa: CSAGGRGPYEQYF
abundance: few
v_gene: TRBV20-1
j_gene: TRBJ2-7
d_gene: .

CDR3nt: TGTGCCAGCAGGAAGGGGACGGACGGAAACACCATATATTTT
CDR3aa: CASRKGTDGNTIYF
abundance: .
v_gene: TRBV2
j_gene: TRBJ1-3
d_gene: .

CDR3nt: TGTGCCAGCAGTTTACTCAACTCTGGAAACACCATATATTTT
CDR3aa: CASSLLNSGNTIYF
abundance: .
v_gene: TRBV28
j_gene: TRBJ1-3
d_gene: .

CDR3nt: TGTGCCAGCAGAGGGGACAGCCTGAACACTGAAGCTTTCTTT
CDR3aa: CASRGDSLNTEAFF
abundance: .
v_gene: TRBV2
j_gene: TRBJ1-1
d_gene: TRBD1

CDR3nt: TGCGCCAGCAGCCAAGATCCGGCTAGCGGGGATCGGGGAAACATTCAGTACTTC
CDR3aa: CASSQDPASGDRGNIQYF
abundance: many
v_gene: TRBV4-1
j_gene: TRBJ2-4
d_gene: TRBD2

CDR3nt: TGTGCCAGCAGCGTAGGCGAGGCTCTTAGCTCCTACGAGCAGTACTTC
CDR3aa: CASSVGEALSSYEQYF
abundance: few
v_gene: TRBV9
j_gene: TRBJ2-7
d_gene: .

CDR3nt: TGTGCCAGCAGCTATCCCGGGATAGGCTTTCAGTACTTC
CDR3aa: CASSYPGIGFQYF
abundance: once
v_gene: TRBV11-2
j_gene: TRBJ2-7
d_gene: .

CDR3nt: TGTGCCAGCAGTTCCAGGTTTGGCTACACCTTC
CDR3aa: CASSSRFGYTF
abundance: .
v_gene: TRBV28
j_gene: TRBJ1-2
d_gene: .

CDR3nt: TGCGCCAGCAGCCAGAGTGGCCAGAACGAGCAGTACTTC
CDR3aa: CASSQSGQNEQYF
abundance: few
v_gene: TRBV4-1
j_gene: TRBJ2-7
d_gene: .

CDR3nt: TGTGCCACCAGCAGAGATAGGCCGCCAGAGACCCAGTTCTTC
CDR3aa: CATSRDRPPETQFF
abundance: .
v_gene: TRBV15
j_gene: TRBJ2-1
d_gene: .